These 21 T cell receptor beta chains originate from one sample sequenced in a study of cytomegalovirus exposure and HLA in healthy donors. The study ran its PCR with 60 Vbeta and 13 Jbeta primers. Sequencing used immunoSEQ multiplex PCR; TCRdb keeps in-frame clones, though not all of them. Among roughly 100,000 clones, about three quarters were seen once, and the ten largest hold about 0.8%. Sequenced: PBMCs. Receptor source: a boy between 10 and 17 years old in good health and CMV-seronegative.

The rearrangement joins TRBV10-3 to TRBJ1-5; D gene unclear. Between the trimmed V and J ends, which lost 2 bases and 7 bases, there was a span of 9 bases. The CDR3 is 13 amino acids. CDR1 is ENHRY, CDR2 SYGVKD, per germline. CDR3 coding DNA: TGTGCCATCAGTGAGGAAACGGGGCAGCCCCAGCATTTT. Its protein product is CAISEETGQPQHF.

This sequence joins TRBV28 and TRBJ2-5; D might be TRBD1 (5 bases). V lost 5 bases to trimming and J lost 5 bases, with 18 bases between them. Germline V gene sequence: CDR1 MDHEN, CDR2 SYDVKM. CDR3 length equals 15 residues. The CDR3 spells CASSPRGTPSETQYF. The CDR3 DNA is TGTGCCAGCAGTCCTAGGGGTACCCCCTCTGAGACCCAGTACTTC.

The chain employs TRBV10-3 and TRBJ2-7; perhaps TRBD2 as D (6 bases). Per germline, CDR1 ENHRY and CDR2 SYGVKD. The CDR3 has 14 residues. V shed 3 bases and J shed 3 bases, with 12 bases lying between them. The CDR3 loop reads CAISDGGINYEQYF. The DNA for the CDR3 is TGTGCCATCAGTGACGGGGGAATAAACTACGAGCAGTACTTC.

This clone has just a few counts. The rearrangement links TRBV30 to TRBJ2-1; 10 nucleotides agree with TRBD2. V trimming: 0 bases; J trimming: 9 bases; junction bases outside the gene matches: 2. The CDR3 contains 13 residues. Per the germline V gene, CDR1 is GTSNPN and CDR2 is SVGIG (reference sequence). The CDR3 DNA reads as TGTGCCTGGAGTGTGACTAGCGGGCGTGAGCAGTTCTTC. Translated: CAWSVTSGREQFF.

The rearrangement links TRBV28 to TRBJ1-1; 9 positions match TRBD1. The ends lost 6 bases at V and 5 bases at J; junction bases unmatched: 7. Germline CDR1 and CDR2: MDHEN and SYDVKM. The CDR3 totals 14 residues. CDR3 protein: CASRAGQGFTEAFF. DNA of the CDR3: TGTGCCAGCAGGGCAGGACAGGGGTTTACTGAAGCTTTCTTT.

This chain links TRBV2 with TRBJ2-5; D possibly corresponds to TRBD2 (5 bases). This CDR3 is 12 amino acids long. V lost 7 bases and J 2 bases, leaving 8 bases between the germline ends. Germline V gives CDR1 SNHLY, CDR2 FYNNEI. Here the CDR3 DNA reads TGTGCCAGCATTAGAGGGCAAGAGACCCAGTACTTC. Translating it yields CASIRGQETQYF. Combining the CDR3 with reference TRBV2 and TRBJ2-5 gives the whole variable domain EPEVTQTPSHQVTQMGQEVILRCVPISNHLYFYWYRQILGQKVEFLVSFYNNEISEKSEIFDDQFSVERPDGSNFTLKIRSTKLEDSAMYFCASIRGQETQYFGPGTRLLVL.

The gene calls are TRBV30 and TRBJ2-1; 10 bases agree with TRBD1. Losses at the gene ends were 2 bases for V and 6 bases for J; bases not matched to a gene: 10. The CDR3 contains 16 residues. Germline V gene data show CDR1 as GTSNPN and CDR2 as SVGIG (reference sequence). In nucleotides, the CDR3 is TGTGCCTGGAGTCCCTTGACAGGGGGCCGATCCAATGAGCAGTTCTTC. It yields the protein CAWSPLTGGRSNEQFF.

This chain uses TRBV29-1 with TRBJ1-5; D is possibly TRBD1 (5 bases). This CDR3 is 12 amino acids long. Germline CDR1 SQVTM, CDR2 ANQGSEA. V was shortened by 5 bases and J by 3 bases, with 8 bases between the two germline ends. The CDR3 loop is CSVRQPNQPQHF. In DNA, the CDR3 is TGCAGCGTTAGACAGCCCAATCAGCCCCAGCATTTT.

The gene calls are TRBV28 and TRBJ2-1; 7 bases are a match to TRBD2. Germline V gene data show CDR1 as MDHEN and CDR2 as SYDVKM. V gave up 3 bases and J gave up 6 bases; unmatched junction bases: 5. CDR3 length equals 14 residues. The CDR3 DNA is TGTGCCAGCAGTTTCTGGGAGGGTGGCAATGAGCAGTTCTTC. Translating it yields CASSFWEGGNEQFF.

This chain uses TRBV28 with TRBJ2-7; possibly TRBD1 for D (5 bases). Germline CDR1 MDHEN, CDR2 SYDVKM. The CDR3 is 14 residues long. Trimming stripped 6 bases from V and 2 bases from J, with 14 bases between. The DNA for the CDR3 is TGTGCCAGCAGGCCACGCCAGGGAACCTACGAGCAGTACTTC. It encodes CASRPRQGTYEQYF.

The V gene is TRBV10-3, the J gene TRBJ1-5; maybe TRBD1 (6 bases). V lost 4 bases, J lost 6 bases, and 13 bases lay in between. The CDR3 sequence is 14 residues long. Germline V gene lookup returns CDR1 ENHRY and CDR2 SYGVKD. The CDR3 reads CAISVGLQGQPQHF. The DNA of the CDR3 is TGTGCCATCAGTGTGGGGTTACAGGGTCAGCCCCAGCATTTT.

The chain employs TRBV4-1 and TRBJ2-7, with 8 bases aligning to TRBD2. With V trimmed by 5 bases and J by 5 bases, 11 bases remained unmatched. CDR1 and CDR2 (germline): MGHRA, YSYEKL. The CDR3 extends over 15 amino acids. In nucleotides, the CDR3 is TGCGCCAGCAGCAAGACTAGAACGGGAGGGAACGAGCAGTACTTC. Amino acids: CASSKTRTGGNEQYF.

V is TRBV28 and J is TRBJ1-2; 9 bases agree with TRBD1. There are 15 residues in the CDR3. Germline V CDR1 and CDR2: MDHEN, SYDVKM. The V gene end was trimmed by 3 bases and the J gene end by 4 bases; junction bases not matched to a gene: 6. CDR3 loop: CASSFRDRDTYGYTF. CDR3 DNA sequence: TGTGCCAGCAGTTTCCGGGACAGGGATACCTATGGCTACACCTTC.

The V call is TRBV29-1, the J call TRBJ2-1; 13 positions agree with TRBD2. CDR3 length: 15 residues. The V and J ends lost 7 bases and 6 bases, in that order; junction bases with no gene match: 9. Germline CDR1 reads SQVTM; CDR2 reads ANQGSEA. The CDR3 DNA follows: TGCAGCGCAGACAGGACTAGCGGGGGTTCCAATGAGCAGTTCTTC. Its translation is CSADRTSGGSNEQFF.

In this sample, this clone turned up once. The chain employs TRBV6-1 and TRBJ2-7, with a tentative D call TRBD2 (6 bases). Between the trimmed V and J ends, which lost 10 bases and 2 bases, there was a span of 21 bases. This CDR3 is 15 amino acids long. The V gene's germline CDR1 is MNHNS and CDR2 SASEGT. Here the CDR3 reads CATSSPGLGAYEQYF. The CDR3 DNA reads as TGTGCCACGTCCTCCCCGGGACTGGGAGCCTACGAGCAGTACTTC.

The V gene is TRBV30, the J gene TRBJ2-3; D unclear. CDR1 and CDR2 from the germline V gene are GTSNPN and SVGIG (reference sequence). This CDR3 region has 13 residues. V was clipped by 1 base and J by 1 base, with 6 bases between them. In DNA, the CDR3 is TGTGCCTGGAGTGGGGCCGGCACAGATACGCAGTATTTT. Amino acids: CAWSGAGTDTQYF.

The CDR3 sequence: CASSPSAGESSYEQYF. The CDR3 DNA follows: TGTGCCAGCAGTCCCTCCGCTGGTGAGAGCTCCTACGAGCAGTACTTC. This chain uses TRBV27 with TRBJ2-7, with D uncertain. Germline CDR1 is MNHEY and CDR2 is SMNVEV (reference sequence). Trimming shortened V by 5 bases and J by 0 bases, and 17 bases separated the two germline ends. The length of the CDR3 is 16 residues.

The genes are TRBV27 and TRBJ1-1; 8 bases line up with TRBD1. The V gene end was trimmed by 8 bases and the J gene end by 5 bases; junction bases not matched to a gene: 4. The CDR3 is 12 residues long. Germline loops: CDR1 MNHEY, CDR2 SMNVEV (reference sequence). The CDR3 sequence: CASWTGPTEAFF. CDR3 bases: TGTGCCAGCTGGACAGGGCCGACTGAAGCTTTCTTT.

For this clone: Other DNA sequences of this sample code for an identical CDR3. The chain has TRBV6-4 and TRBJ2-1, with TRBD2 matching 12 bases. Germline lookup yields CDR1 MRHNA and CDR2 SNTAGT. This CDR3 comprises 15 residues. The junction had 1 base not matched to a gene; V was cut back by 3 bases and J by 4 bases. CDR3 bases: TGTGCCAGCAGTGAGACTAGCGGGAGTTACAATGAGCAGTTCTTC. Protein product: CASSETSGSYNEQFF.

The V and J genes are TRBV5-1 and TRBJ2-2, with TRBD1 as a possible D gene (5 bases). V dropped 1 base and J dropped 0 bases, with 10 bases sitting between them. Germline V gives CDR1 SGHRS, CDR2 YFSETQ. The CDR3 has 16 residues. CDR3 region: CASSLNGRANTGELFF. DNA for the CDR3: TGCGCCAGCAGCTTGAATGGCAGGGCGAACACCGGGGAGCTGTTTTTT.

V gene TRBV18 combines with J gene TRBJ2-7, with TRBD1 matching over 8 bases. Looked up from germline, CDR1 is KGHSH and CDR2 is LQKENI. The CDR3 extends over 14 amino acids. Trimming at V came to 1 base and at J to 5 bases, leaving 4 bases not matched to a gene. CDR3 loop: CASSPQQGGHEQYF. CDR3 coding DNA: TGTGCCAGCTCACCACAACAGGGGGGCCACGAGCAGTACTTC. Full variable domain (remainder filled in from reference TRBV18 and TRBJ2-7): NAGVMQNPRHLVRRRGQEARLRCSPMKGHSHVYWYRQLPEEGLKFMVYLQKENIIDESGMPKERFSAEFPKEGPSILRIQQVVRGDSAAYFCASSPQQGGHEQYFGPGTRLTVT.